The 22 T cell receptor beta chains below were found in one sample sequenced in a study of OX40 agonist ivuxolimab in advanced cancers. This table comes from immunoSEQ multiplex PCR, and its TCRdb copy is limited to in-frame clones, with some not included. Among about 96,000 clones listed, under 85% were seen once. Here the sequenced sample was CD4+ or CD8+ T cells sorted from blood, taken in a trial of the OX40 agonist ivuxolimab. The receptor source for this set is an adult with an advanced solid tumor such as melanoma, head and neck, liver or kidney cancer.

This clone was seen just once. The chain uses TRBV5-5 and TRBJ1-6; a weak D match, TRBD1 (6 bases). V was pared by 5 bases and J by 7 bases, with 16 bases between. From germline, CDR1 is SGHKS and CDR2 YYEKEE (reference sequence). The CDR3 runs 15 residues. The DNA for the CDR3 is TGTGCCAGCAGTCCCTCTCTAGGACAGAATTCACCCCTCCACTTT. This sequence encodes CASSPSLGQNSPLHF.

V gene TRBV5-6 combines with J gene TRBJ1-2, with 7 bases fitting TRBD1. CDR1 is SGHDT, CDR2 YYEEEE, per germline. This CDR3 contains 12 residues. Trimming cost V 7 bases and J 6 bases; bases outside gene matches: 6. The DNA of the CDR3 is TGTGCCAGCCGACAGGGTGAGAATGGCTACACCTTC. Encoded protein: CASRQGENGYTF. Combining the CDR3 with reference TRBV5-6 and TRBJ1-2 gives the whole variable domain DAGVTQSPTHLIKTRGQQVTLRCSPKSGHDTVSWYQQALGQGPQFIFQYYEEEERQRGNFPDRFSGHQFPNYSSELNVNALLLGDSALYLCASRQGENGYTFGSGTRLTVV.

The V call is TRBV5-6, the J call TRBJ1-2; D might be TRBD1 (6 bases). CDR1 and CDR2 (germline): SGHDT, YYEEEE. Trimming removed 2 bases at V and 3 bases at J, with 20 bases between. The CDR3 length is 17 residues. The CDR3 here is CASSFRPVQGWHYGYTF. CDR3 sequence (DNA): TGTGCCAGCAGCTTTCGTCCCGTACAGGGATGGCACTATGGCTACACCTTC.

The chain carries TRBV11-2 and TRBJ2-7; no reliable D call. Per germline, CDR1 SGHAT and CDR2 FQNNGV. Between the trimmed V and J ends, which lost 0 bases and 3 bases, there was a span of 9 bases. The CDR3 has 14 amino acids. CDR3 sequence: CASSLEFSNYEQYF. CDR3 DNA sequence: TGTGCCAGCAGCTTAGAATTTAGCAACTACGAGCAGTACTTC. Filled out from reference TRBV11-2 and TRBJ2-7, the complete variable domain reads EAGVAQSPRYKIIEKRQSVAFWCNPISGHATLYWYQQILGQGPKLLIQFQNNGVVDDSQLPKDRFSAERLKGVDSTLKIQPAKLEDSAVYLCASSLEFSNYEQYFGPGTRLTVT.

This sequence joins TRBV28 and TRBJ2-1; TRBD1 aligns across 9 bases. Germline values: CDR1 MDHEN, CDR2 SYDVKM. Losses at the gene ends were 3 bases for V and 6 bases for J; bases not matched to a gene: 12. The CDR3 totals 17 residues. CDR3 amino acids: CASSFDDRDRDRNEQFF. The CDR3 nucleotides read TGTGCCAGCAGTTTTGACGACCGGGACAGGGATCGCAATGAGCAGTTCTTC.

The V gene is TRBV27, the J gene TRBJ2-1; 9 positions agree with TRBD2. J lost 0 bases, V lost 6 bases, and 3 bases had no gene match. This CDR3 has 15 residues. Germline V gene sequence: CDR1 MNHEY, CDR2 SMNVEV (reference sequence). The chain's CDR3 is CASREAGGSYNEQFF. The CDR3 nucleotides read TGTGCCAGCAGGGAAGCGGGGGGCTCCTACAATGAGCAGTTCTTC.

The V and J genes are TRBV5-6 and TRBJ2-5; D may match TRBD1 or TRBD2 (6 bases each). V was clipped by 0 bases and J by 5 bases, with 11 bases between them. Germline V lookup: CDR1 SGHDT, CDR2 YYEEEE. The length of the CDR3 is 14 residues. CDR3 sequence: CASSLVGGGETQYF. The CDR3 coding sequence is TGTGCCAGCAGCTTGGTGGGGGGCGGCGAGACCCAGTACTTC.

The chain carries TRBV6-6 and TRBJ1-1; 8 bases agree with TRBD1. The CDR3 extends over 13 amino acids. Unmatched junction bases numbered 5, after V lost 6 bases and J lost 5 bases. The germline gives CDR1 MNHNY, CDR2 SVGAGI (reference sequence). CDR3 nucleotides: TGTGCCAGCAGCCGTGACAGGGGTACTGAAGCTTTCTTT. It specifies CASSRDRGTEAFF.

In DNA, the CDR3 is TGTGCCAGCAGCAAAGTGAGAGGGCCAGGAGAGCAGTACTTC. Protein sequence: CASSKVRGPGEQYF. V is TRBV21-1 and J is TRBJ2-7; the table calls TRBD2, which could not be checked here. TRBV21-1 has pseudogene status. There are 14 residues in the CDR3.

The chain recombines TRBV19 with TRBJ1-1; no definite D call. CDR1 is LNHDA and CDR2 is SQIVND in the germline V gene (reference sequence). This CDR3 comprises 16 residues. Trimming stripped 3 bases from V and 1 base from J, with 15 bases between. CDR3 sequence (DNA): TGTGCCAGTAGTATGGGCAGCGAGTGGAGGAACACTGAAGCTTTCTTT. Its protein is CASSMGSEWRNTEAFF. Based on the CDR3 plus reference TRBV19 and TRBJ1-1, the full variable domain is DGGITQSPKYLFRKEGQNVTLSCEQNLNHDAMYWYRQDPGQGLRLIYYSQIVNDFQKGDIAEGYSVSREKKESFPLTVTSAQKNPTAFYLCASSMGSEWRNTEAFFGQGTRLTVV.

The V call is TRBV27, the J call TRBJ2-1; TRBD1 is a possible D gene (5 bases). Trimming removed 6 bases at V and 10 bases at J, with 13 bases between. Germline CDR1 and CDR2: MNHEY and SMNVEV (reference sequence). CDR3 length: 12 amino acids. The CDR3 bases are TGTGCCAGCAGCGAAGGGGCGAAGGAGCAGTTCTTC. Translation: CASSEGAKEQFF.

V and J are TRBV4-1 and TRBJ2-3; D is undetermined. Trimming took 0 bases from V and 8 from J, leaving 6 bases between them. Germline loops: CDR1 MGHRA, CDR2 YSYEKL. This CDR3 is built from 12 residues. The CDR3 spells CASSQDYFTQYF. CDR3 coding DNA: TGCGCCAGCAGCCAAGATTATTTTACGCAGTATTTT.

V and J are TRBV4-3 and TRBJ1-3; D perhaps matches TRBD1 (6 bases). Trimming left V 1 base short and J 3 bases short, with 25 bases between. The germline V gene encodes CDR1 LGHNA and CDR2 YSLEER. The CDR3 has 20 amino acids. DNA of the CDR3: TGCGCCAGCAGCCAAGCCGCGTGGGGGGCCGGGCGCGATTTTGGAAACACCATATATTTT. The encoded protein is CASSQAAWGAGRDFGNTIYF.

In DNA form, the CDR3 reads TGTGCCAGCAGCTTTAGCGGGGGTTCCTACAATGAGCAGTTCTTC. Amino acid sequence: CASSFSGGSYNEQFF. This chain uses TRBV7-2 with TRBJ2-1, with TRBD2 matching 9 bases. CDR3 length: 15 amino acids. Looked up from germline, CDR1 is SGHTA and CDR2 is FQGNSA. V was pared by 3 bases and J by 1 base, with 1 base of the junction left unmatched. Looking up the rest from reference TRBV7-2 and TRBJ2-1 gives the full variable domain: GAGVSQSPSNKVTEKGKDVELRCDPISGHTALYWYRQSLGQGLEFLIYFQGNSAPDKSGLPSDRFSAERTGGSVSTLTIQRTQQEDSAVYLCASSFSGGSYNEQFFGPGTRLTVL.

The sample holds a few counts of this clone. This chain links TRBV5-6 with TRBJ2-1, with 12 nucleotides matching TRBD2. CDR3 length equals 16 residues. Germline V gene lookup returns CDR1 SGHDT and CDR2 YYEEEE. The trim removed 4 bases at V and 5 bases at J, leaving 7 bases unmatched. CDR3: CASSPLTSGGHNEQFF. The CDR3 DNA is TGTGCCAGCAGCCCCCTGACTAGCGGGGGCCACAATGAGCAGTTCTTC.

This chain connects TRBV6-6 to TRBJ1-2; a possible D gene is TRBD1 (5 bases). Germline CDR1 MNHNY, CDR2 SVGAGI (reference sequence). V was trimmed by 2 bases and J by 6 bases, leaving 16 bases between them. This CDR3 region has 15 residues. Here the CDR3 DNA reads TGTGCCAGCAGTTACAATCAGGGAGAAAAAGATGGCTACACCTTC. Its protein is CASSYNQGEKDGYTF.

The V call is TRBV6-5, the J call TRBJ2-1, with 12 bases fitting TRBD2. Germline CDR1 MNHEY, CDR2 SVGAGI. The CDR3 contains 16 residues. V lost 4 bases to trimming and J lost 6 bases; unmatched junction nucleotides: 7. CDR3 nucleotide sequence: TGTGCCAGCAGTTTTTTATCTAGCGGGAGGGCCAATGAGCAGTTCTTC. It encodes CASSFLSSGRANEQFF.

V and J are TRBV15 and TRBJ2-5; no clear D gene. The length of the CDR3 is 14 residues. Trimming removed 2 bases from V and 5 bases from J, with 12 bases in between. Germline V gene data show CDR1 as LNHNV and CDR2 as YYDKDF (reference sequence). The CDR3 loop is CATSRTDSRETQYF. CDR3 in DNA: TGTGCCACCAGCAGAACAGACTCCCGGGAGACCCAGTACTTC. Full variable domain (rest looked up from reference TRBV15 and TRBJ2-5): DAMVIQNPRYQVTQFGKPVTLSCSQTLNHNVMYWYQQKSSQAPKLLFHYYDKDFNNEADTPDNFQSRRPNTSFCFLDIRSPGLGDTAMYLCATSRTDSRETQYFGPGTRLLVL.

The rearrangement joins TRBV5-6 to TRBJ2-3, with D possibly being TRBD2 (5 bases). Germline loops: CDR1 SGHDT, CDR2 YYEEEE. Between the trimmed V and J ends, which lost 3 bases and 9 bases, there was a span of 14 bases. The CDR3 covers 13 residues. CDR3 protein: CASSWAGEQTQYF. The CDR3 DNA is TGTGCCAGCAGCTGGGCGGGCGAGCAGACGCAGTATTTT.

This clone has just one count. The V and J genes are TRBV4-1 and TRBJ2-1; a weak D match, TRBD2 (5 bases). The V and J ends lost 4 bases and 8 bases respectively, with 15 bases between them. CDR3 size: 14 residues. CDR1 is MGHRA, CDR2 YSYEKL, per germline. The CDR3 region is CASSLLAIKDEQFF. CDR3 sequence (DNA): TGCGCCAGCAGCCTGCTAGCAATTAAGGATGAGCAGTTCTTC.

The chain couples TRBV6-5 to TRBJ1-2, with D uncertain. The germline V gene has CDR1 MNHEY and CDR2 SVGAGI. This CDR3 contains 11 residues. Trimming cost V 8 bases and J 5 bases, with 9 bases left between them. CDR3: CASAGYYGYTF. Here the CDR3 DNA reads TGTGCCAGCGCTGGCTATTATGGCTACACCTTC.

The V gene is TRBV7-3, the J gene TRBJ1-6; no definite D call. The CDR3 contains 19 residues. Between the trimmed V and J ends, which lost 3 bases and 1 base, there was a span of 19 bases. The germline V gene has CDR1 SGHTA and CDR2 FQGTGA. The CDR3 loop is CASSFEAESTVSYNSPLHF. The CDR3 DNA sequence: TGTGCCAGCAGCTTCGAAGCGGAAAGTACCGTTTCCTATAATTCACCCCTCCACTTT.